This is a list of T cell receptor beta chains from one sample in a study of cytomegalovirus exposure and HLA in healthy donors. Some clones are missing from TCRdb's copy, which holds only in-frame ones; the method was immunoSEQ multiplex PCR. The top ten clones hold about 0.9% of a sample with approximately 280,000 clones, approximately 90% of them seen once. The sequenced sample consisted of PBMCs. The source of these receptors is a woman under 30 in good health and CMV-seronegative. Each CDR3 is given with its conserved first and last residue.

V gene	J gene	CDR3 length	CDR3 protein
TRBV5-1	TRBJ1-3	16	CASSLEAARAGNTIYF
TRBV11-2	TRBJ2-2	18	CASSSPTGTESWTGELFF
TRBV5-1	TRBJ2-5	16	CASSLGGLPGQETQYF
TRBV25-1	TRBJ2-1	14	CASSWGVGLNEQFF
TRBV4-1	TRBJ2-7	18	CASSQDRFGLAGSYEQYF
TRBV27	TRBJ2-5	17	CASSFRVLAGVRETQYF
TRBV18	TRBJ1-1	13	CASSGLGRTEAFF
TRBV5-1	TRBJ2-3	15	CASSSGGLVTDTQYF
TRBV4-1	TRBJ2-2	13	CASSQGTAGELFF
TRBV9	TRBJ1-2	16	CASSVETGGAPGGYTF
TRBV30	TRBJ1-1	14	CAWYGRVSKTEAFF
TRBV19	TRBJ1-2	15	CASSIRQGANYGYTF
TRBV5-1	TRBJ1-1	16	CASSLRLSGMNTEAFF
TRBV6-6	TRBJ2-2	13	CASKSRGTGELFF
TRBV6-5	TRBJ2-1	15	CASSSRTSGRNEQFF
TRBV15	TRBJ2-7	14	CATSRGQGINEQYF
TRBV13	TRBJ2-7	14	CASSLVGSGSEQYF
TRBV6-1	TRBJ2-5	13	CASRGRGKETQYF
TRBV6-1	TRBJ1-1	15	CASRDIYREHTEAFF
TRBV4-3	TRBJ2-7	16	CASSQDVQATSYEQYF
TRBV25-1	TRBJ1-1	15	CASSLRVATVTEAFF
TRBV4-2	TRBJ2-3	17	CASSQERQGTSTDTQYF
TRBV27	TRBJ2-1	18	CASSLRSSLAGYLNEQFF
TRBV10-3	TRBJ1-1	14	CATNRAGGNTEAFF
TRBV11-2	TRBJ2-5	15	CASSLEGRSRETQYF
TRBV28	TRBJ2-5	13	CASIDRGWETQYF
TRBV9	TRBJ2-7	13	CASSVDQQYEQYF
TRBV20-1	TRBJ2-1	11	CSASGGNEQFF
TRBV5-1	TRBJ2-1	11	CASSLETGQFF
TRBV6-5	TRBJ2-7	14	CASSYSDNTYEQYF
TRBV4-1	TRBJ2-7	18	CASSQDESSGLLHYEQYF
TRBV10-3	TRBJ2-1	14	CAIGGQGVSGEQFF
TRBV9	TRBJ2-1	15	CASSAGQGPYNEQFF
TRBV9	TRBJ2-2	17	CASSVGGRARNTGELFF
TRBV4-1	TRBJ2-5	13	CASSQEWAGAQYF
TRBV10-3	TRBJ2-1	16	CATTTNGKEGRGEQFF
TRBV9	TRBJ2-3	14	CASSVTTSTDTQYF
TRBV5-6	TRBJ2-1	14	CASSLASSYNEQFF
TRBV18	TRBJ2-7	14	CASSPRTGVYEQYF
TRBV2	TRBJ1-2	15	CASRVRTGGPYGYTF
TRBV15	TRBJ2-1	18	CATSRLRLLAGEPSEQFF
TRBV6-1	TRBJ2-1	14	CASSEAGGYNEQFF
TRBV28	TRBJ1-5	14	CASRYPQKNQPQHF
TRBV28	TRBJ1-5	12	CASSFGNQPQHF
TRBV5-1	TRBJ2-3	14	CASSRDRGPNAQYF
TRBV11-1	TRBJ2-7	13	CASSWGVMDEQYF
TRBV2	TRBJ2-7	12	CASIPVGSGWYF
TRBV27	TRBJ2-3	16	CASSFWASGGTDTQYF
TRBV7-2	TRBJ2-7	15	CASSLWGDYSYEQYF
TRBV4-1	TRBJ2-1	15	CASSRAGEGDNEQFF
TRBV6-6	TRBJ2-3	15	CASSYSTGSTDTQYF